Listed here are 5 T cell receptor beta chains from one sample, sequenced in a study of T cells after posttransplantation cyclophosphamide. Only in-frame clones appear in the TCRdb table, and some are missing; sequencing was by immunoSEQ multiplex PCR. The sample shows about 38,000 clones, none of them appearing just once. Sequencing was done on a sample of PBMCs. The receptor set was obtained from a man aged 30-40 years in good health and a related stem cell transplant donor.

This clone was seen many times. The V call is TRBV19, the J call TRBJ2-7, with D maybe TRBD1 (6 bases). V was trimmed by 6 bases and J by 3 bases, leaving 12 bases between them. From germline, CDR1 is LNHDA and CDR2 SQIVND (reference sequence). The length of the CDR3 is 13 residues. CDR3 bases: TGTGCCAGTAGCCACAGGGCGAACTACGAGCAGTACTTC. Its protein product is CASSHRANYEQYF. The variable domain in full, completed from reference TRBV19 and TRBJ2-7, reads DGGITQSPKYLFRKEGQNVTLSCEQNLNHDAMYWYRQDPGQGLRLIYYSQIVNDFQKGDIAEGYSVSREKKESFPLTVTSAQKNPTAFYLCASSHRANYEQYFGPGTRLTVT.

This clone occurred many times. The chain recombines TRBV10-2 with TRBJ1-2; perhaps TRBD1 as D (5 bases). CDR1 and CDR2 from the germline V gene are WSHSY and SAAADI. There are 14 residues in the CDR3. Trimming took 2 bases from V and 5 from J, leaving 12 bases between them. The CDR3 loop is CASSEGGGWYGYTF. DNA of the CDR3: TGCGCCAGCAGTGAGGGGGGGGGTTGGTATGGCTACACCTTC.

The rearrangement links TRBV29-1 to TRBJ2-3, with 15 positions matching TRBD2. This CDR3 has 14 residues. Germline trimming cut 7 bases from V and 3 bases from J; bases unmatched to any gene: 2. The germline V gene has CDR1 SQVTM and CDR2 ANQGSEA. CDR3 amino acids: CSGGLAGGTDTQYF. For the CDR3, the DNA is TGCAGCGGGGGACTAGCGGGGGGAACAGATACGCAGTATTTT.

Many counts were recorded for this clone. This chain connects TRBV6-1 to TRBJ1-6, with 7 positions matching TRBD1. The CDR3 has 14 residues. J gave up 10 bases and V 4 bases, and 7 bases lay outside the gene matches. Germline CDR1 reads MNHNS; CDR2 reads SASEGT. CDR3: CASSVTDRESPLHF. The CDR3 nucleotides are TGTGCCAGCAGTGTTACAGACAGGGAATCACCCCTCCACTTT.

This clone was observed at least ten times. This chain's CDR3 is CASSHRGVNTEAFF. DNA for the CDR3: TGTGCCAGTAGTCACAGGGGGGTGAACACTGAAGCTTTCTTT. The chain links TRBV19 to TRBJ1-1; 8 bases line up with TRBD1. From germline, CDR1 is LNHDA and CDR2 SQIVND (reference sequence). CDR3 length: 14 residues. V was clipped by 5 bases and J by 0 bases; unmatched bases: 2.